These 4 T cell receptor beta chains originate from one sample sequenced in a study of blood T cell repertoires in COVID-19. The repertoire was sequenced with immunoSEQ multiplex PCR; TCRdb's copy has only in-frame clones and lacks some. The table includes about 34,000 clones, almost 80% detected once. The specimen sequenced was peripheral blood. Receptors were obtained from a woman aged 60-75 years with acute or convalescent COVID-19.

This sequence joins TRBV19 and TRBJ1-3; D remains unclear. The V and J ends lost 10 bases and 0 bases respectively, with 7 bases between them. This CDR3 is built from 12 residues. CDR1 is LNHDA, CDR2 SQIVND, per germline (reference sequence). CDR3 sequence reads: CATRASGNTIYF. For the CDR3, the DNA is TGTGCCACTAGGGCCTCTGGAAACACCATATATTTT.

This chain joins TRBV30 and TRBJ1-4; D ambiguous. This CDR3 is 14 amino acids long. V shed 8 bases and J shed 8 bases, with 21 bases lying between them. In germline, CDR1 is GTSNPN, CDR2 SVGIG (reference sequence). CDR3: CALSTILLREKLFF. The CDR3 DNA is TGTGCCCTGTCTACCATCCTCCTCCGGGAAAAACTGTTTTTT.

This chain links TRBV7-9 with TRBJ1-1; a possible D gene is TRBD1 (5 bases). The V gene lost 4 bases and the J gene lost 1 base, with 7 bases spanning the gap. Germline CDR1 SEHNR, CDR2 FQNEAQ (reference sequence). The CDR3 extends over 13 amino acids. The CDR3 spells CASSWGQNTEAFF. The CDR3 DNA sequence: TGTGCCAGCAGCTGGGGCCAGAACACTGAAGCTTTCTTT.

This chain joins TRBV10-2 and TRBJ1-5, with D possibly being TRBD1 (5 bases). There are 15 residues in the CDR3. The V end was cut by 2 bases, the J end by 3 bases, with 11 bases between. CDR1 is WSHSY and CDR2 is SAAADI in the germline V gene. The CDR3 nucleotides read TGCGCCAGCAGTGAGGATGGGGCGTTCAATCAGCCCCAGCATTTT. As protein: CASSEDGAFNQPQHF.